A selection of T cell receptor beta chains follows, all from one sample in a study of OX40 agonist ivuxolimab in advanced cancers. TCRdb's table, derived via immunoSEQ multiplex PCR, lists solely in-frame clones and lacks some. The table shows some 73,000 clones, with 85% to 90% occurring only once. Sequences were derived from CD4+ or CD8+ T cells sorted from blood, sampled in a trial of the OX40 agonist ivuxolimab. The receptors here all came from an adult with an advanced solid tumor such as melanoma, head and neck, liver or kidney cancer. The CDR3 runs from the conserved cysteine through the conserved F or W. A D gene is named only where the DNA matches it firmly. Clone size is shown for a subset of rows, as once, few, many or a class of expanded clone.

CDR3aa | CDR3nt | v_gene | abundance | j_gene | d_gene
CASSRQASYEQYF | TGTGCCAGCAGTCGACAGGCCTCCTACGAGCAGTACTTC | TRBV6-5 | NA | TRBJ2-7 | NA
CASKVLWSQETQYF | TGTGCCAGCAAGGTCCTTTGGAGCCAAGAGACCCAGTACTTC | TRBV6-5 | NA | TRBJ2-5 | NA
CASSPFIQPYEQYF | TGTGCCAGCAGCCCCTTTATCCAACCCTACGAGCAGTACTTC | TRBV11-2 | NA | TRBJ2-7 | NA
CASSLGTVDTEAFF | TGTGCCAGCAGCTTGGGGACAGTCGACACTGAAGCTTTCTTT | TRBV5-4 | NA | TRBJ1-1 | NA
CASSSTGTTDTQYF | TGTGCCAGCAGTTCGACAGGGACCACAGATACGCAGTATTTT | TRBV6-4 | NA | TRBJ2-3 | TRBD1
CASNLGPRGRITNTGELFF | TGTGCCAGCAACCTGGGACCCCGGGGACGGATTACTAACACCGGGGAGCTGTTTTTT | TRBV11-2 | NA | TRBJ2-2 | NA
CASSVGVGQETQYF | TGTGCCAGCAGCGTAGGTGTGGGCCAAGAGACCCAGTACTTC | TRBV9 | NA | TRBJ2-5 | NA
CASSIGRHNQPQHF | TGTGCCAGTAGTATCGGCCGGCACAATCAGCCCCAGCATTTT | TRBV19 | NA | TRBJ1-5 | NA
CASTTGGLVGEQFF | TGTGCCAGCACCACCGGGGGACTAGTCGGCGAGCAGTTCTTC | TRBV6-6 | NA | TRBJ2-1 | TRBD2
CASSPWVDGGELFF | TGTGCCAGCAGTCCCTGGGTGGATGGCGGGGAGCTGTTTTTT | TRBV27 | once | TRBJ2-2 | NA
CASSTRGSGANVLTF | TGTGCCAGCAGTACCAGGGGCTCTGGGGCCAACGTCCTGACTTTC | TRBV27 | NA | TRBJ2-6 | NA
CAWSGLPADTQYF | TGTGCCTGGAGTGGTCTACCGGCGGATACGCAGTATTTT | TRBV30 | once | TRBJ2-3 | NA
CASSYSAAPTVETQYF | TGTGCCAGCAGTTACTCGGCAGCGCCGACAGTCGAGACCCAGTACTTC | TRBV6-6 | NA | TRBJ2-5 | NA
CASTVLPANTGELFF | TGTGCCAGCACCGTCTTACCTGCGAACACCGGGGAGCTGTTTTTT | TRBV9 | NA | TRBJ2-2 | NA
CASTSPGLAAETQYF | TGTGCCAGCACCTCTCCGGGACTAGCCGCCGAGACCCAGTACTTC | TRBV5-4 | NA | TRBJ2-5 | TRBD2
CASHGGPGEKLFF | TGTGCCAGTCATGGGGGGCCGGGTGAAAAACTGTTTTTT | TRBV6-1 | NA | TRBJ1-4 | NA
CASSLGGMVTGELFF | TGTGCCAGCAGTTTGGGGGGAATGGTCACCGGGGAGCTGTTTTTT | TRBV6-6 | NA | TRBJ2-2 | NA
CASRRQGSETQYF | TGTGCCAGCAGGCGACAGGGATCGGAGACCCAGTACTTC | TRBV11-1 | once | TRBJ2-5 | TRBD1
CASSPPVGQAGELFF | TGTGCCAGCTCACCACCGGTTGGGCAAGCCGGGGAGCTGTTTTTT | TRBV18 | once | TRBJ2-2 | NA
CASSLTRSSYNEQFF | TGTGCCAGCAGCCTTACTCGGAGCTCCTACAATGAGCAGTTCTTC | TRBV7-2 | NA | TRBJ2-1 | NA
CASSFRVGNEQFF | TGTGCCAGCAGTTTCAGGGTAGGCAATGAGCAGTTCTTC | TRBV6-6 | NA | TRBJ2-1 | NA
CASSLGGGAWTEAFF | TGTGCCAGCAGCTTGGGAGGGGGTGCATGGACTGAAGCTTTCTTT | TRBV5-6 | NA | TRBJ1-1 | NA
CASSRIQGHEQYF | TGTGCCAGCAGCCGTATACAGGGCCACGAGCAGTACTTC | TRBV7-3 | NA | TRBJ2-7 | NA
CASSVGTANTEAFF | TGTGCCAGCAGTGTCGGGACTGCGAACACTGAAGCTTTCTTT | TRBV6-5 | NA | TRBJ1-1 | NA
CASSLELARSYEQYF | TGCGCCAGCAGCTTGGAACTAGCGCGCTCCTACGAGCAGTACTTC | TRBV5-1 | NA | TRBJ2-7 | TRBD2
CASSLDVYNEQFF | TGTGCCAGCAGCTTGGACGTCTACAATGAGCAGTTCTTC | TRBV5-8 | few | TRBJ2-1 | NA
CATETSGMDFYNEQFF | TGTGCCACAGAGACTAGCGGGATGGACTTCTACAATGAGCAGTTCTTC | TRBV28 | NA | TRBJ2-1 | TRBD2
CASSLQGLAGVRGNIQYF | TGTGCCAGCAGCTTGCAGGGTCTAGCGGGAGTTAGAGGAAACATTCAGTACTTC | TRBV7-9 | NA | TRBJ2-4 | TRBD2
CTSSQVPGTGSLTGELFF | TGCACCAGCAGCCAAGTCCCCGGGACAGGGTCCCTCACCGGGGAGCTGTTTTTT | TRBV1 | NA | TRBJ2-2 | NA
CASSSVGQGRGEKLFF | TGTGCCAGCAGCTCGGTGGGACAGGGGCGAGGTGAAAAACTGTTTTTT | TRBV5-6 | NA | TRBJ1-4 | TRBD1
CATSREGGRFYEQYF | TGTGCCACCAGCAGAGAAGGCGGGAGGTTCTACGAGCAGTACTTC | TRBV15 | NA | TRBJ2-7 | TRBD2
CSVEGAGGNEQYF | TGCAGCGTTGAAGGGGCAGGGGGCAACGAGCAGTACTTC | TRBV29-1 | NA | TRBJ2-7 | TRBD1
CASKSKRGLFF | TGTGCCAGCAAGTCAAAACGGGGGCTGTTTTTT | TRBV28 | NA | TRBJ1-4 | NA
CASSPGSWTKGNEQFF | TGCGCCAGCAGCCCGGGGTCTTGGACTAAAGGGAATGAGCAGTTCTTC | TRBV4-1 | few | TRBJ2-1 | NA
CATSRERGNGYTF | TGTGCCACCAGCAGAGAGAGGGGGAATGGCTACACCTTC | TRBV15 | NA | TRBJ1-2 | NA
CASRPGTGSTGELFF | TGTGCCAGCAGGCCAGGGACAGGGAGCACCGGGGAGCTGTTTTTT | TRBV7-9 | NA | TRBJ2-2 | TRBD1
CASSFSGTGNEQFF | TGCGCCAGCAGCTTTAGCGGGACGGGCAATGAGCAGTTCTTC | TRBV5-1 | NA | TRBJ2-1 | TRBD2
CASSVDAGQETQYF | TGTGCCAGCAGCGTAGACGCGGGACAAGAGACCCAGTACTTC | TRBV9 | NA | TRBJ2-5 | NA
CASSYSAGKFTDTQYF | TGTGCCAGCAGTTACTCGGCAGGAAAATTCACAGATACGCAGTATTTT | TRBV6-5 | NA | TRBJ2-3 | NA
CASRLGGRNTEAFF | TGTGCCAGCAGACTCGGGGGGAGGAACACTGAAGCTTTCTTT | TRBV5-4 | NA | TRBJ1-1 | NA
CASSVGTGFYEQYF | TGCGCCAGCAGTGTAGGTACAGGTTTCTACGAGCAGTACTTC | TRBV10-2 | NA | TRBJ2-7 | NA
CASSSWGVGGETQYF | TGTGCCAGCAGTTCCTGGGGCGTCGGAGGAGAGACCCAGTACTTC | TRBV27 | NA | TRBJ2-5 | NA
CSVEFRGRFGRANVLTF | TGCAGCGTTGAGTTCCGGGGGCGCTTTGGTAGGGCCAACGTCCTGACTTTC | TRBV29-1 | NA | TRBJ2-6 | NA
CASTRTVQRELFF | TGTGCCAGCACCCGGACTGTCCAGCGGGAGCTGTTTTTT | TRBV28 | NA | TRBJ2-2 | NA
CASSLVGTRAGELFF | TGTGCCAGCAGCTTAGTGGGCACCCGGGCCGGGGAGCTGTTTTTT | TRBV11-3 | NA | TRBJ2-2 | NA
CASSPPETDNEQFF | TGCGCCAGCAGCCCGCCGGAGACTGACAATGAGCAGTTCTTC | TRBV5-1 | NA | TRBJ2-1 | NA
CASSGTGRTDTQYF | TGTGCCAGTAGTGGGACAGGGAGAACAGATACGCAGTATTTT | TRBV19 | NA | TRBJ2-3 | TRBD1
CASSPDRFYYGYTF | TGTGCCAGCAGCCCCGACAGATTTTACTATGGCTACACCTTC | TRBV7-9 | NA | TRBJ1-2 | NA
CASSLGTMDKQFF | TGCGCCAGCAGCTTGGGGACCATGGACAAGCAGTTCTTC | TRBV5-1 | NA | TRBJ2-1 | NA
CASSIAGTGVYEQYF | TGTGCCAGTAGTATAGCCGGGACAGGGGTTTACGAGCAGTACTTC | TRBV19 | NA | TRBJ2-7 | TRBD1